The next 8 T cell receptor beta chains were all read from a single sample in a study of T cells in Graves' hyperthyroidism and ophthalmopathy. Amplified TCR beta CDR3 regions derived from RNA transcripts. The primer set for the first-round RT-PCR of the TCR CDR3 was HTBI. From the multiplex PCR reads, TCRdb called clonotypes with MiXCR, one entry per CDR3 protein. Of more than 550,000 distinct CDR3 sequences in the sample, less than 45% were seen once. Sample: peripheral blood or thyroid tissue (not recorded which). These TCRs come from an adult man with Graves' disease, either hyperthyroidism or ophthalmopathy (not recorded which).

This sequence joins TRBV25-1 and TRBJ2-7, with 7 nucleotides matching TRBD2. V lost 8 bases and J lost 6; bases outside the gene matches: 4. Germline V lookup: CDR1 MGHDK, CDR2 SYGVNS. The CDR3 covers 11 residues. CDR3 DNA: TGTGCCAGCGGGAGGGCCGGCGAGCAGTACTTC. Translating it yields CASGRAGEQYF.

The rearrangement links TRBV20-1 to TRBJ1-1; D remains ambiguous. The CDR3 runs to 15 residues. CDR1 and CDR2 (germline): DFQATT, SNEGSKA (reference sequence). The germline V and J ends were trimmed by 5 bases and 4 bases, with 20 bases remaining between them. CDR3 sequence: CSAQDGGGLSTEAFF. CDR3 nucleotides: TGCAGTGCTCAAGACGGAGGAGGGTTGAGCACTGAAGCTTTCTTT.

This clonotype has a count of ten or more. The V and J genes are TRBV9 and TRBJ1-2; tentative D call: TRBD1 (5 bases). The CDR3 runs 13 residues. V lost 5 bases to trimming and J lost 4 bases, with 12 bases between them. Germline V gene lookup returns CDR1 SGDLS and CDR2 YYNGEE. The CDR3 here is CASSHRQPYGYTF. The CDR3, as DNA: TGTGCCAGCAGTCACCGACAGCCCTATGGCTACACCTTC.

The chain joins TRBV7-9 to TRBJ1-5; D remains unclear. The ends were cut back, 0 bases at V and 3 bases at J, with 6 bases in the middle. This CDR3 is built from 14 residues. Germline CDR1 is SEHNR and CDR2 is FQNEAQ (reference sequence). The CDR3: CASSLAPVNQPQHF. The CDR3 region has the DNA TGTGCCAGCAGCTTAGCGCCAGTCAATCAGCCCCAGCATTTT.

This clonotype showed up just a few times. The chain combines TRBV24-1 with TRBJ2-2, with TRBD1 matching 9 bases. The CDR3 has 18 amino acids. Per the germline V gene, CDR1 is KGHDR and CDR2 is SFDVKD. After removal of 4 bases from V and 2 bases from J, the junction contained 10 bases not matched to a gene. The CDR3 reads CATSDPPGTGPNTGELFF. In DNA, the CDR3 is TGTGCCACCAGTGACCCACCCGGGACAGGGCCCAACACCGGGGAGCTGTTTTTT.

CDR3 DNA: TGTGCCAGTAGTACCCTCCTTTTGATGAACACTGAAGCTTTCTTT. This sequence encodes CASSTLLLMNTEAFF. The V call is TRBV19, the J call TRBJ1-1; D is unresolved. Per the germline V gene, CDR1 is LNHDA and CDR2 is SQIVND (reference sequence). Trimming removed 4 bases at V and 0 bases at J, with 12 bases between. This CDR3 is built from 15 residues.

The rearrangement uses TRBV24-1 and TRBJ2-5; 8 bases agree with TRBD2. Trimming took 4 bases from V and 2 from J; bases not matched to a gene: 5. Germline CDR1 KGHDR, CDR2 SFDVKD. This CDR3 spans 15 amino acids. CDR3 residues: CATSDPGGLQETQYF. The DNA of the CDR3 is TGTGCCACCAGTGACCCGGGAGGGTTGCAAGAGACCCAGTACTTC.

This clonotype appeared many times. V usage is TRBV10-3 and J usage is TRBJ2-7; the match to TRBD2 covers 10 bases. The germline CDR1 and CDR2 sequences are ENHRY and SYGVKD. The junction had 11 bases not matched to a gene; V was cut back by 6 bases and J by 6 bases. The CDR3 has 15 amino acids. The DNA for the CDR3 is TGTGCCATCAGCGCTGTCCTAGCGGGAGATCTCGAGCAGTACTTC. This codes for CAISAVLAGDLEQYF.